These 23 T cell receptor beta chains were all obtained from the same sample, sequenced in a study of neoadjuvant anti-PD-1 for oral cavity cancer. Data came from immunoSEQ multiplex PCR; TCRdb stores just in-frame clones and leaves some out. The table lists around 9,800 clones, about 51% of them singletons, with roughly a quarter in the top ten. The sample in question was tumor tissue, obtained before nivolumab (anti-PD-1) treatment. The receptor source for this set is a person aged 35-79 years with oral cavity squamous cell carcinoma.

This clone was counted only a few times. The rearrangement uses TRBV4-3 and TRBJ2-6; D is unresolved. V was trimmed by 1 base and J by 1 base, leaving 5 bases between them. The germline gives CDR1 LGHNA, CDR2 YSLEER. This CDR3 has 15 residues. The CDR3 coding sequence is TGCGCCAGCAGCCAAGGCCCGTCTGGGGCCAACGTCCTGACTTTC. It specifies CASSQGPSGANVLTF.

The table lists this clone with a few counts. This chain joins TRBV11-2 and TRBJ2-7, with TRBD2 matching over 14 bases. The germline gives CDR1 SGHAT, CDR2 FQNNGV. CDR3 length: 15 amino acids. V lost 5 bases and J lost 4; bases outside the gene matches: 4. CDR3 DNA: TGTGCCAGCAGCAAGACTAGCGGGGGGGAGTACGAGCAGTACTTC. Translating it yields CASSKTSGGEYEQYF.

This clone is medium-sized (0.01 to 0.1%). The rearrangement joins TRBV29-1 to TRBJ2-1; D may be TRBD1 (6 bases). The CDR3 is 15 amino acids. Germline V gene data show CDR1 as SQVTM and CDR2 as ANQGSEA. Trimming removed 3 bases at V and 0 bases at J, with 12 bases between. The CDR3 loop is CSVEGAGLSYNEQFF. For the CDR3, the DNA is TGCAGCGTTGAGGGGGCAGGCCTCTCCTACAATGAGCAGTTCTTC.

This chain links TRBV27 with TRBJ2-3; D might be TRBD2 (7 bases). Germline V gene data show CDR1 as MNHEY and CDR2 as SMNVEV (reference sequence). The CDR3 totals 15 residues. V lost 5 bases, J lost 3 bases, and 15 bases lay in between. CDR3 sequence reads: CASSPRGGRTDTQYF. DNA for the CDR3: TGTGCCAGCAGTCCCCGCGGGGGCAGAACAGATACGCAGTATTTT.

Only a few counts were recorded for this clone. The chain has TRBV25-1 and TRBJ2-5; maybe TRBD1 (5 bases). This CDR3 has 15 residues. The V gene lost 1 base and the J gene lost 4 bases, with 13 bases spanning the gap. Per germline, CDR1 MGHDK and CDR2 SYGVNS. CDR3 sequence: CASSEWEQDPETQYF. DNA of the CDR3: TGTGCCAGCAGTGAATGGGAACAGGACCCAGAGACCCAGTACTTC.

The rearrangement uses TRBV11-2 and TRBJ2-7; D unclear. Germline CDR1 reads SGHAT; CDR2 reads FQNNGV. Trimming cost V 0 bases and J 5 bases, with 14 bases left between them. CDR3 size: 15 residues. The CDR3 region has the DNA TGTGCCAGCAGCTTAGACGGATCCAAACTGAACGAGCAGTACTTC. This encodes CASSLDGSKLNEQYF.

Judged by abundance, this clone is medium-sized. This sequence joins TRBV5-5 and TRBJ2-7; TRBD2 matches 8 bases. V lost 5 bases to trimming and J lost 6 bases; unmatched junction nucleotides: 7. The CDR3 runs to 13 residues. CDR1 is SGHKS, CDR2 YYEKEE, per germline (reference sequence). The CDR3: CASRSAGTSEQYF. CDR3 nucleotides: TGTGCCAGCAGATCCGCCGGGACTAGCGAGCAGTACTTC.

This chain joins TRBV28 and TRBJ2-1; D tentatively reads TRBD1 or TRBD2 (6 bases each). Trimming removed 1 base at V and 5 bases at J, with 18 bases between. Germline V lookup: CDR1 MDHEN, CDR2 SYDVKM. The length of the CDR3 is 17 residues. CDR3 bases: TGTGCCAGCAGTTTATCAGGGTCGGGGGCACGTGACAATGAGCAGTTCTTC. Its translation is CASSLSGSGARDNEQFF.

The chain carries TRBV7-3 and TRBJ2-1; 8 bases are a match to TRBD2. CDR1 and CDR2 from the germline V gene are SGHTA and FQGTGA. The J segment lost 1 base and the V segment lost 3 bases, leaving 5 bases of the junction unmatched. This CDR3 is built from 16 residues. The CDR3 reads CASSLSGGLSYNEQFF. The CDR3 coding sequence is TGTGCCAGCAGCTTGAGCGGGGGTTTATCCTACAATGAGCAGTTCTTC. The complete variable domain, with remaining parts taken from reference TRBV7-3 and TRBJ2-1, reads GAGVSQTPSNKVTEKGKYVELRCDPISGHTALYWYRQSLGQGPEFLIYFQGTGAADDSGLPNDRFFAVRPEGSVSTLKIQRTERGDSAVYLCASSLSGGLSYNEQFFGPGTRLTVL.

The chain combines TRBV19 with TRBJ1-4, with TRBD1 matching over 8 bases. V dropped 9 bases and J dropped 10; count of bases not matched to a gene: 16. Germline V gene lookup returns CDR1 LNHDA and CDR2 SQIVND (reference sequence). The CDR3 consists of 15 residues. CDR3 bases: TGTGCCAGCAGAATCGACGGTCAGGGGGCCTCAAAACTGTTTTTT. Its translation is CASRIDGQGASKLFF.

The gene calls are TRBV25-1 and TRBJ2-2; 15 nucleotides line up with TRBD2. The germline V gene encodes CDR1 MGHDK and CDR2 SYGVNS. There are 17 residues in the CDR3. With V trimmed by 3 bases and J by 6 bases, 5 bases remained unmatched. The CDR3 nucleotides are TGTGCCAGCAGTGATGGACTAGCGGGGGGGTCCTCCGGGGAGCTGTTTTTT. Protein sequence: CASSDGLAGGSSGELFF.

This clone is large in the sample. The chain has TRBV5-8 and TRBJ2-5; 8 bases fit TRBD1. The germline gives CDR1 SGHTS, CDR2 YDEGEE. The length of the CDR3 is 13 residues. The trim removed 0 bases at V and 7 bases at J, leaving 2 bases unmatched. The DNA for the CDR3 is TGTGCCAGCAGCTTGGACAGGGGGGCGACCCAGTACTTC. This codes for CASSLDRGATQYF.

The rearrangement joins TRBV28 to TRBJ1-1; D remains unclear. Trimming stripped 7 bases from V and 4 bases from J, with 28 bases between. In germline, CDR1 is MDHEN, CDR2 SYDVKM. The CDR3 has 18 residues. The CDR3: CASKDRPFNIQSGTEAFF. CDR3 bases: TGTGCCAGCAAGGATCGACCCTTTAACATTCAGTCGGGCACTGAAGCTTTCTTT. Full variable domain (missing parts from reference TRBV28 and TRBJ1-1): DVKVTQSSRYLVKRTGEKVFLECVQDMDHENMFWYRQDPGLGLRLIYFSYDVKMKEKGDIPEGYSVSREKKERFSLILESASTNQTSMYLCASKDRPFNIQSGTEAFFGQGTRLTVV.

This chain joins TRBV7-9 and TRBJ1-1; D is perhaps TRBD1 (5 bases). The CDR3 is 16 amino acids. The V and J ends lost 5 bases and 0 bases respectively, with 16 bases between them. The germline CDR1 and CDR2 sequences are SEHNR and FQNEAQ (reference sequence). The CDR3 bases are TGTGCCAGCAGCGGGGACTCCAGTTGGATGAACACTGAAGCTTTCTTT. It encodes CASSGDSSWMNTEAFF.

The chain recombines TRBV9 with TRBJ1-2; D is perhaps TRBD1 (6 bases). Looked up from germline, CDR1 is SGDLS and CDR2 is YYNGEE. The CDR3 spans 15 residues. Trimming pared 5 bases from V and 1 base from J, leaving 15 bases between. CDR3 sequence (DNA): TGTGCCAGCAGTGTTCAGGGGACCGGTAACTATGGCTACACCTTC. This sequence encodes CASSVQGTGNYGYTF. Based on the CDR3 plus reference TRBV9 and TRBJ1-2, the full variable domain is DSGVTQTPKHLITATGQRVTLRCSPRSGDLSVYWYQQSLDQGLQFLIQYYNGEERAKGNILERFSAQQFPDLHSELNLSSLELGDSALYFCASSVQGTGNYGYTFGSGTRLTVV.

This chain links TRBV7-7 with TRBJ2-7, with a weak D call TRBD1 (6 bases). V was shortened by 5 bases and J by 3 bases, with 14 bases between the two germline ends. The germline V gene has CDR1 SSHAT and CDR2 FNYEAQ (reference sequence). CDR3 length: 14 amino acids. CDR3 sequence reads: CASSPVTGNYEQYF. CDR3 DNA sequence: TGTGCCAGCAGCCCAGTAACAGGGAACTACGAGCAGTACTTC.

The genes are TRBV7-9 and TRBJ1-3; perhaps TRBD1 as D (5 bases). The CDR3 has 16 amino acids. Germline V gene data show CDR1 as SEHNR and CDR2 as FQNEAQ (reference sequence). Trimming left V 0 bases short and J 0 bases short, with 9 bases between. CDR3 bases: TGTGCCAGCAGCTTAGCAGGGACCGACTCTGGAAACACCATATATTTT. Its translation is CASSLAGTDSGNTIYF.

The chain employs TRBV5-4 and TRBJ1-1; D not certain. The CDR3 sequence is 13 residues long. Germline V CDR1 and CDR2: SGHNT, YYREEE (reference sequence). Trimming pared 2 bases from V and 4 bases from J, leaving 9 bases between. This CDR3 reads CASSLWKGTEAFF. The CDR3 nucleotides are TGTGCCAGCAGCTTATGGAAAGGCACTGAAGCTTTCTTT.

By its share, this clone is medium-sized. The chain carries TRBV30 and TRBJ1-1, with D possibly matching TRBD1 (5 bases). Trimming removed 4 bases at V and 7 bases at J, with 19 bases between. The CDR3 contains 14 residues. Per the germline V gene, CDR1 is GTSNPN and CDR2 is SVGIG (reference sequence). In DNA form, the CDR3 reads TGTGCCTGGACAGGGTTCGGCGGTGAGTTTGAAGCTTTCTTT. It translates to CAWTGFGGEFEAFF. Full variable domain (outside the CDR3, taken from reference TRBV30 and TRBJ1-1): SQTIHQWPATLVQPVGSPLSLECTVEGTSNPNLYWYRQAAGRGLQLLFYSVGIGQISSEVPQNLSASRPQDRQFILSSKKLLLSDSGFYLCAWTGFGGEFEAFFGQGTRLTVV.

This rearrangement joins TRBV7-7 to TRBJ2-5; tentatively, D is TRBD2 (5 bases). The CDR3 is made up of 15 amino acids. The germline gives CDR1 SSHAT, CDR2 FNYEAQ (reference sequence). Trimming cost V 1 base and J 2 bases, with 11 bases left between them. The CDR3 bases are TGTGCCAGCAGCTTAGGGGCGGGTATACAAGAGACCCAGTACTTC. As protein: CASSLGAGIQETQYF.

The rearrangement uses TRBV6-1 and TRBJ2-3, with TRBD1 matching over 7 bases. The CDR3 contains 14 residues. Per the germline V gene, CDR1 is MNHNS and CDR2 is SASEGT. Trimming took 10 bases from V and 6 from J; bases not matched to a gene: 13. Here the CDR3 DNA reads TGTGCCACCCTAAGACAGGGTCGATCGGATACGCAGTATTTT. Its protein is CATLRQGRSDTQYF.

This chain joins TRBV18 and TRBJ2-6, with D possibly called TRBD1 or TRBD2 (5 bases each). Trimming removed 1 base at V and 2 bases at J, with 12 bases between. Germline loops: CDR1 KGHSH, CDR2 LQKENI. The CDR3 covers 17 residues. CDR3 DNA sequence: TGTGCCAGCTCACCACGTCAAGGGACCACTGGGGCCAACGTCCTGACTTTC. Translating it yields CASSPRQGTTGANVLTF.

The rearrangement uses TRBV5-6 and TRBJ1-6, with D tentatively TRBD1 (6 bases). Trimming took 0 bases from V and 6 from J, leaving 13 bases between them. Germline-derived CDR1 and CDR2 are SGHDT and YYEEEE. This CDR3 has 16 residues. CDR3 nucleotides: TGTGCCAGCAGCTTGGGTACGGACAGCCGTAATTCACCCCTCCACTTT. It encodes CASSLGTDSRNSPLHF.